Included here is one TCR beta chain sequence, with context. Its target is unknown. The V gene's germline CDR1 is SGHVS and CDR2 FQNEAQ. The V gene end was trimmed by 1 base and the J gene end by 3 bases; junction bases not matched to a gene: 11. This CDR3 is 18 amino acids long. The data originate from a study of beta chain features in type 1 diabetes. Since all of the isolated RNA was reverse transcribed, expressed TCRB transcripts were what got sequenced. The assay was immunoSEQ multiplex PCR, and TCRdb's table has in-frame clones only and misses some. The sample lists 200,000 to 300,000 clones, about a fifth seen once, with 0.028% in the top ten. Study observations and caveats: These data did not resolve whether HLA type affects TCRB rearrangement. When Type 1 diabetes patients were examined, their TCRB CDR3s proved moderately but significantly shorter in all four CD4+ subsets. In cDNA sequencing, cells with high TCR expression could be over-represented.

Sorting that relied on CD45RO/CCR7/CD25/CD127/CD95/CD27 yielded CD4+ naive, central memory, regulatory and stem cell-like memory cells. Populations obtained by sorting all exceeded 95% purity. This TCR derives from a woman in her 40s with type 1 diabetes. The sequenced material came from naive CD4+ T cells from blood. This rearrangement joins TRBV7-8 to TRBJ2-2, with TRBD1 matching over 7 bases. CDR3 sequence (DNA): TGTGCCAGCAGCTTAGGACAGGGTATTGCCTTTGACACCGGGGAGCTGTTTTTT. It translates to CASSLGQGIAFDTGELFF.